The 30 T cell receptor beta chains below come from one sample, sequenced in a study of siplizumab effects on memory and regulatory T cells. The method was immunoSEQ multiplex PCR; TCRdb's version includes in-frame clones alone and lacks a portion of them. The sample has roughly 5,000 clones, 50% seen once. As described, mixed lymphocyte reaction cells underwent coculture at 37°C for a duration of more than five days. Antigens for these TCRs are unknown. Sequencing was performed on CFSE-low (dividing) CD8+ T cells sorted from an allogeneic mixed lymphocyte reaction. These receptors came from a human donor in good health; the cells came from an allogeneic mixed lymphocyte reaction. Some clones in this sample may be carry-over from other donors' samples.

J is TRBJ2-7 and V is TRBV27; tentative D call: TRBD2 (6 bases). The length of the CDR3 is 14 residues. Trimming took off 2 bases at V and 6 bases at J, with 14 bases between the two ends. CDR1 MNHEY and CDR2 SMNVEV come from the germline V gene (reference sequence). CDR3 region: CASSLILGGPEQYF. The DNA of the CDR3 is TGTGCCAGCAGTTTAATCCTCGGGGGTCCCGAGCAGTACTTC.

The rearrangement links TRBV28 to TRBJ1-1; a possible D gene is TRBD1 (5 bases). Germline V CDR1 and CDR2: MDHEN, SYDVKM. V shed 3 bases and J shed 0 bases, with 14 bases lying between them. The CDR3 extends over 16 amino acids. CDR3 DNA sequence: TGTGCCAGCAGTTTCCGGGGACGAGGGATGAACACTGAAGCTTTCTTT. It encodes CASSFRGRGMNTEAFF.

The J gene is TRBJ2-7, the V gene TRBV27, with TRBD2 as a possible D gene (6 bases). From germline, CDR1 is MNHEY and CDR2 SMNVEV (reference sequence). The CDR3 is made up of 16 amino acids. The ends were cut back, 0 bases at V and 2 bases at J, with 14 bases in the middle. CDR3 nucleotides: TGTGCCAGCAGTTTATCCTCCGGGACTTTAACCTACGAGCAGTACTTC. Its protein product is CASSLSSGTLTYEQYF.

This rearrangement joins TRBV7-9 to TRBJ2-2, with D possibly TRBD1 on 5 matching bases. V lost 10 bases and J lost 6, with 15 bases in between. This CDR3 comprises 13 residues. Looked up from germline, CDR1 is SEHNR and CDR2 is FQNEAQ (reference sequence). CDR3 sequence reads: CANTFEGAGELFF. The CDR3 coding sequence is TGTGCCAACACCTTTGAAGGGGCCGGGGAGCTGTTTTTT. The full variable domain, in which reference TRBV7-9 and TRBJ2-2 provide the parts outside the CDR3, is DTGVSQNPRHKITKRGQNVTFRCDPISEHNRLYWYRQTLGQGPEFLTYFQNEAQLEKSRLLSDRFSAERPKGSFSTLEIQRTEQGDSAMYLCANTFEGAGELFFGEGSRLTVL.

The V and J genes are TRBV27 and TRBJ2-6; no clear D gene. Deletions cut 0 bases from V and 1 base from J, with 7 bases between. CDR1 and CDR2 (germline): MNHEY, SMNVEV (reference sequence). The CDR3 consists of 16 residues. The DNA of the CDR3 is TGTGCCAGCAGTTTATCGCCCGGATCTGGGGCCAACGTCCTGACTTTC. Its protein product is CASSLSPGSGANVLTF.

This chain joins TRBV7-2 and TRBJ2-1; possible D gene TRBD2, 6 bases. Trimming cost V 1 base and J 3 bases, with 10 bases left between them. Germline V gene lookup returns CDR1 SGHTA and CDR2 FQGNSA. CDR3 length: 15 amino acids. CDR3 residues: CASSLDGSSYNEQFF. In nucleotides, the CDR3 is TGTGCCAGCAGCTTAGACGGGAGTAGCTACAATGAGCAGTTCTTC.

This clone was counted a few times. The chain combines TRBV9 with TRBJ2-1, with 8 bases identical to TRBD1. After removal of 3 bases from V and 8 bases from J, the junction contained 7 bases not matched to a gene. There are 14 residues in the CDR3. Germline lookup yields CDR1 SGDLS and CDR2 YYNGEE. The CDR3 nucleotides are TGTGCCAGCAGCGCCCAGGGGGCGACCGATGAGCAGTTCTTC. Protein: CASSAQGATDEQFF.

This CDR3 is CSVEIEAGDEQYF. CDR3 in DNA: TGCAGCGTTGAAATCGAGGCAGGAGACGAGCAGTACTTC. The V gene is TRBV29-1, the J gene TRBJ2-7; D is unresolved. V was pared by 2 bases and J by 5 bases, with 13 bases between. The CDR3 spans 13 residues. Germline V gene data show CDR1 as SQVTM and CDR2 as ANQGSEA.

This clone was counted between two and nine times. The V call is TRBV6-5, the J call TRBJ1-5; tentative D call: TRBD1 (6 bases). The CDR3 has 14 amino acids. Germline V gene sequence: CDR1 MNHEY, CDR2 SVGAGI. Trimming took off 6 bases at V and 7 bases at J, with 16 bases between the two ends. The CDR3 sequence is CASSPQGGGQPQHF. The CDR3 nucleotides are TGTGCCAGCAGCCCACAGGGTGGAGGACAGCCCCAGCATTTT.

The V and J genes are TRBV5-6 and TRBJ2-3, with 12 bases lining up with TRBD2. The CDR3 is 19 amino acids. Germline V gene data show CDR1 as SGHDT and CDR2 as YYEEEE. The junction had 11 bases not matched to a gene; V was cut back by 1 base and J by 2 bases. The CDR3 here is CASSLTLAGGPSYTDTQYF. In nucleotides, the CDR3 is TGTGCCAGCAGCTTGACCCTAGCGGGAGGGCCCTCTTACACAGATACGCAGTATTTT.

V gene TRBV7-3 combines with J gene TRBJ2-2; TRBD2 matches at 7 bases. Germline lookup yields CDR1 SGHTA and CDR2 FQGTGA. After removal of 5 bases from V and 2 bases from J, the junction contained 8 bases not matched to a gene. The CDR3 spans 16 residues. CDR3 bases: TGTGCCAGCAGCGGGACCGGACTAGTAAACACCGGGGAGCTGTTTTTT. Residues: CASSGTGLVNTGELFF.

V is TRBV5-1 and J is TRBJ2-5, with 8 bases lining up with TRBD2. Germline values: CDR1 SGHRS, CDR2 YFSETQ. The J segment lost 5 bases and the V segment lost 4 bases, leaving 22 bases of the junction unmatched. The CDR3 has 19 residues. CDR3 residues: CASSLGIGGGTDRRETQYF. CDR3 DNA: TGCGCCAGCAGCCTCGGGATAGGCGGGGGGACTGACAGACGCGAGACCCAGTACTTC.

The V call is TRBV7-8, the J call TRBJ1-2; D is undetermined. Looked up from germline, CDR1 is SGHVS and CDR2 is FQNEAQ. This CDR3 region has 12 residues. V gave up 5 bases and J gave up 4 bases, with 8 bases separating them. In nucleotides, the CDR3 is TGTGCCAGCAGCGACTCAAGCTATGGCTACACCTTC. It specifies CASSDSSYGYTF.

In this sample, this clone turned up a few times. The CDR3 sequence: CASSSGTFGTETQYF. CDR3 DNA: TGTGCCAGCAGCTCTGGGACTTTCGGGACAGAGACCCAGTACTTC. J is TRBJ2-5 and V is TRBV11-2; maybe TRBD2 (6 bases). The CDR3 is 15 amino acids. Trimming cost V 4 bases and J 4 bases, with 16 bases left between them. Germline V gives CDR1 SGHAT, CDR2 FQNNGV.

The rearrangement uses TRBV6-5 and TRBJ1-1; D call uncertain. V lost 6 bases to trimming and J lost 7 bases, with 12 bases between them. Per the germline V gene, CDR1 is MNHEY and CDR2 is SVGAGI. There are 12 residues in the CDR3. CDR3 sequence reads: CASSSLSLEAFF. The CDR3 DNA is TGTGCCAGCAGCAGCCTTTCCCTTGAAGCTTTCTTT.

In this sample, this clone turned up a few times. The V and J genes are TRBV6-5 and TRBJ2-1; D uncertain. Trimming took off 0 bases at V and 0 bases at J, with 3 bases between the two ends. The CDR3 is made up of 14 amino acids. Looked up from germline, CDR1 is MNHEY and CDR2 is SVGAGI. CDR3 amino acids: CASSYSSSYNEQFF. CDR3 nucleotides: TGTGCCAGCAGTTACTCGTCCTCCTACAATGAGCAGTTCTTC.

This clone has only one observation. The CDR3 reads CASSHLASGTYNEQFF. The CDR3 bases are TGTGCCAGCAGCCACTTGGCTAGCGGGACATACAATGAGCAGTTCTTC. V gene TRBV4-2 combines with J gene TRBJ2-1; 9 bases agree with TRBD2. This CDR3 comprises 16 residues. V lost 3 bases and J lost 4; bases outside the gene matches: 7. CDR1 LGHNA and CDR2 YNFKEQ come from the germline V gene.

This clone was observed a handful of times. The junction and the germline gene differ at one end; a read error may be behind it. The chain links TRBV29-1 to TRBJ1-1; D ambiguous. The CDR3 spans 11 residues. In germline, CDR1 is SQVTM, CDR2 ANQGSEA. CDR3 protein: CSVEDPTEAFF. CDR3 in DNA: TGCAGCGTCGAAGACCCCACTGAAGCTTTCTTT.

This clone was counted a few times. The chain joins TRBV6-5 to TRBJ1-5; TRBD1 agrees at 8 bases. There are 15 residues in the CDR3. Looked up from germline, CDR1 is MNHEY and CDR2 is SVGAGI. V lost 8 bases to trimming and J lost 5 bases; unmatched junction nucleotides: 11. The CDR3 nucleotides are TGTGCCAGCCCATGTGGGGGACAGGACGATCAGCCCCAGCATTTT. Protein product: CASPCGGQDDQPQHF.

V usage is TRBV2 and J usage is TRBJ2-5; D assignment may be TRBD1 or TRBD2 (5 bases each). V dropped 2 bases and J dropped 3 bases, with 16 bases sitting between them. The CDR3 covers 16 residues. CDR1 SNHLY and CDR2 FYNNEI come from the germline V gene. The CDR3 sequence is CASSELGTLIEETQYF. Written as DNA, the CDR3 is TGTGCCAGCAGTGAACTTGGGACCTTGATCGAAGAGACCCAGTACTTC. The full variable domain, completed using reference TRBV2 and TRBJ2-5, is EPEVTQTPSHQVTQMGQEVILRCVPISNHLYFYWYRQILGQKVEFLVSFYNNEISEKSEIFDDQFSVERPDGSNFTLKIRSTKLEDSAMYFCASSELGTLIEETQYFGPGTRLLVL.

J is TRBJ2-7 and V is TRBV4-1, with 8 bases fitting TRBD2. The junction had 4 bases not matched to a gene; V was cut back by 1 base and J by 2 bases. Germline V CDR1 and CDR2: MGHRA, YSYEKL. This CDR3 spans 15 amino acids. The CDR3 protein is CASSQVGLEAYEQYF. Written as DNA, the CDR3 is TGCGCCAGCAGCCAAGTGGGACTAGAGGCCTACGAGCAGTACTTC.

The chain links TRBV4-1 to TRBJ1-1, with a weak D call TRBD1 (6 bases). Per germline, CDR1 MGHRA and CDR2 YSYEKL. V dropped 0 bases and J dropped 0 bases, with 14 bases sitting between them. The CDR3 length is 17 residues. The CDR3 loop is CASSQDGRGRMNTEAFF. The CDR3 nucleotides read TGCGCCAGCAGCCAAGACGGCCGGGGGCGGATGAACACTGAAGCTTTCTTT.

A single count supports this clone. This rearrangement joins TRBV28 to TRBJ1-2; possibly TRBD1 for D (5 bases). The germline V gene has CDR1 MDHEN and CDR2 SYDVKM. Trimming removed 3 bases at V and 2 bases at J, with 10 bases between. The CDR3 has 14 residues. CDR3 DNA sequence: TGTGCCAGCAGTTTGCGAGGGGCCAACTATGGCTACACCTTC. This translates into CASSLRGANYGYTF.

This chain links TRBV19 with TRBJ2-7; possible D gene TRBD2, 6 bases. Trimming left V 5 bases short and J 4 bases short, with 12 bases between. The CDR3 totals 13 residues. CDR1 LNHDA and CDR2 SQIVND come from the germline V gene (reference sequence). Here the CDR3 DNA reads TGTGCCAGTAGTGCGGGACTCTCATACGAGCAGTACTTC. Amino acids: CASSAGLSYEQYF.

CDR3 nucleotides: TGTGCCAGCAAACTAGGGGACACTGAAGCTTTCTTT. Protein product: CASKLGDTEAFF. The rearrangement joins TRBV6-5 to TRBJ1-1; D might be TRBD1 (5 bases). The length of the CDR3 is 12 residues. V lost 7 bases and J lost 3, with 9 bases in between. Per the germline V gene, CDR1 is MNHEY and CDR2 is SVGAGI.

This clone is judged medium-sized. The chain combines TRBV5-1 with TRBJ2-3; no firm D call. V was shortened by 4 bases and J by 0 bases, with 9 bases between the two germline ends. CDR3 length: 14 residues. CDR1 and CDR2 from the germline V gene are SGHRS and YFSETQ. The CDR3: CASSPFGSTDTQYF. For the CDR3, the DNA is TGCGCCAGCAGCCCATTCGGGAGCACAGATACGCAGTATTTT. Drawing the rest from reference TRBV5-1 and TRBJ2-3, the complete variable domain is KAGVTQTPRYLIKTRGQQVTLSCSPISGHRSVSWYQQTPGQGLQFLFEYFSETQRNKGNFPGRFSGRQFSNSRSEMNVSTLELGDSALYLCASSPFGSTDTQYFGPGTRLTVL.

The chain employs TRBV4-1 and TRBJ2-1, with unresolved D. From germline, CDR1 is MGHRA and CDR2 YSYEKL. The V and J ends lost 0 bases and 3 bases respectively, with 12 bases between them. This CDR3 comprises 16 residues. CDR3 sequence (DNA): TGCGCCAGCAGCCAAGATCAGGCTCCCCTCTACAATGAGCAGTTCTTC. It translates to CASSQDQAPLYNEQFF.

This clone was detected only a few times. V gene TRBV18 combines with J gene TRBJ2-7; D is ambiguous. The ends were cut back, 0 bases at V and 3 bases at J, with 6 bases in the middle. CDR3 size: 13 residues. In germline, CDR1 is KGHSH, CDR2 LQKENI. The CDR3 reads CASSPPNRYEQYF. The DNA for the CDR3 is TGTGCCAGCTCACCACCTAACCGCTACGAGCAGTACTTC.

The CDR3 is CASSGIGGSYEQYF. Written as DNA, the CDR3 is TGTGCCAGCAGTGGAATAGGGGGATCCTACGAGCAGTACTTC. The chain combines TRBV6-6 with TRBJ2-7; TRBD1 might be the D (6 bases). The germline CDR1 and CDR2 sequences are MNHNY and SVGAGI (reference sequence). Deletions cut 5 bases from V and 1 base from J, with 12 bases between. The CDR3 is 14 amino acids.

CDR3 protein: CASSAGTVGEQYF. The CDR3 nucleotides read TGTGCCAGCAGCGCCGGGACAGTGGGTGAGCAGTACTTC. This rearrangement joins TRBV7-6 to TRBJ2-7; 7 bases are shared with TRBD1. The CDR3 runs to 13 residues. Germline-derived CDR1 and CDR2 are SGHVS and FNYEAQ. J was trimmed by 7 bases and V by 5 bases; bases with no gene match: 8.